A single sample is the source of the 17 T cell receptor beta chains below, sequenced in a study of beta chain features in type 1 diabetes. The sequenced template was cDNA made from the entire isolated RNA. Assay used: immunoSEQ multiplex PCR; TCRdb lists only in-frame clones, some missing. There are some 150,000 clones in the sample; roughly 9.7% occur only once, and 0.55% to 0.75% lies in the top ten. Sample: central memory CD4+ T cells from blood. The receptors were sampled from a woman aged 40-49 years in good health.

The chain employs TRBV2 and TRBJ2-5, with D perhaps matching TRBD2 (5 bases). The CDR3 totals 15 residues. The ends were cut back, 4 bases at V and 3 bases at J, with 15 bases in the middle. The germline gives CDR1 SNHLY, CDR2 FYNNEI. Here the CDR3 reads CASSGSTLREETQYF. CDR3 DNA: TGTGCCAGCAGTGGTAGCACCTTGAGGGAAGAGACCCAGTACTTC.

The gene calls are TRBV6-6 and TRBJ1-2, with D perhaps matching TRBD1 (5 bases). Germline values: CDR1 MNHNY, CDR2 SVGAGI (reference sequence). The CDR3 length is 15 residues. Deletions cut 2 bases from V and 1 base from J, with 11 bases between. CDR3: CASSYTDTFNYGYTF. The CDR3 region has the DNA TGTGCCAGCAGTTACACGGACACATTTAACTATGGCTACACCTTC.

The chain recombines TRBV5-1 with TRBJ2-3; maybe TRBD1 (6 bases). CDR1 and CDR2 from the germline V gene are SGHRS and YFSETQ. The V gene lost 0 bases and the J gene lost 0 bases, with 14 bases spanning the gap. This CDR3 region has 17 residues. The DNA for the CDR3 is TGCGCCAGCAGCTTGGGCCCCAGCAGGGGTAGCACAGATACGCAGTATTTT. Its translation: CASSLGPSRGSTDTQYF.

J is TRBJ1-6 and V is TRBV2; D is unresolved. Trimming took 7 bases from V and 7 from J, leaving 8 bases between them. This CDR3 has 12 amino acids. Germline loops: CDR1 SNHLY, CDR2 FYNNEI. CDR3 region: CASKSFNSPLHF. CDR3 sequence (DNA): TGTGCCAGCAAGAGTTTCAATTCACCCCTCCACTTT.

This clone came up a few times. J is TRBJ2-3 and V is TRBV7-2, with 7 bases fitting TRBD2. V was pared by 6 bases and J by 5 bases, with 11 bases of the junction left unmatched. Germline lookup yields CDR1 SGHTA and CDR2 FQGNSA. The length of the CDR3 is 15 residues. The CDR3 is CASRPRGVSGDTQYF. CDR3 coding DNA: TGTGCCAGCAGACCCCGGGGGGTCTCGGGAGATACGCAGTATTTT.

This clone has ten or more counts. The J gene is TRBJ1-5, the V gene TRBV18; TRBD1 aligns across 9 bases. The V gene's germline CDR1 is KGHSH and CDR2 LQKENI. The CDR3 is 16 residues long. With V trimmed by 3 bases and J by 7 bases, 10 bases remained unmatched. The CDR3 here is CASSPPTGGDGQPQHF. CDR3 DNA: TGTGCCAGCTCACCCCCGACAGGGGGGGATGGACAGCCCCAGCATTTT.

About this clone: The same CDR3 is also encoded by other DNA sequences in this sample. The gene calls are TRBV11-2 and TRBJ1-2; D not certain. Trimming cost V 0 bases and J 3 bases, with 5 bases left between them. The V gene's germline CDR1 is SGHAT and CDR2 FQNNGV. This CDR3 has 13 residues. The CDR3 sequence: CASSLEGDYGYTF. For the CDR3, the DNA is TGTGCCAGCAGCTTAGAGGGAGACTATGGCTACACCTTC.

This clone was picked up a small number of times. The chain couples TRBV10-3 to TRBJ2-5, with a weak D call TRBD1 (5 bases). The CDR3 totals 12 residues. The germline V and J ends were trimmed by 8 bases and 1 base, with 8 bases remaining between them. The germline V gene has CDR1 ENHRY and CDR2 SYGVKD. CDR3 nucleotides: TGTGCCATCGGGGCAGGCCAAGAGACCCAGTACTTC. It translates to CAIGAGQETQYF.

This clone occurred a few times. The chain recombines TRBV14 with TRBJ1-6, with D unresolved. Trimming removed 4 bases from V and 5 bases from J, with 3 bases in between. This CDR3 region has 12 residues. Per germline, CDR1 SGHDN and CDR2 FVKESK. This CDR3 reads CASSLNNSPLHF. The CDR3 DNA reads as TGTGCCAGCAGCCTCAATAATTCACCCCTCCACTTT.

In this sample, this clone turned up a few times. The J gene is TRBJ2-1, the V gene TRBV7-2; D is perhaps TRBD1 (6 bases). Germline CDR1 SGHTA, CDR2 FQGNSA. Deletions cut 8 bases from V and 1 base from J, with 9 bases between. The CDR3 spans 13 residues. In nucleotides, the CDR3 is TGTGCCAGCTGCGACAGGTCCTACAATGAGCAGTTCTTC. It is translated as CASCDRSYNEQFF.

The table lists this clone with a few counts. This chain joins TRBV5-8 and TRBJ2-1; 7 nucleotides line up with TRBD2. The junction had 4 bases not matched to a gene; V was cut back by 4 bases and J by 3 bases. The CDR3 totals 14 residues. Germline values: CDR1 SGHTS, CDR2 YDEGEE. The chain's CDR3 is CASSQTSSYNEQFF. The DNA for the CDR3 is TGTGCCAGCAGCCAGACTAGCAGCTACAATGAGCAGTTCTTC.

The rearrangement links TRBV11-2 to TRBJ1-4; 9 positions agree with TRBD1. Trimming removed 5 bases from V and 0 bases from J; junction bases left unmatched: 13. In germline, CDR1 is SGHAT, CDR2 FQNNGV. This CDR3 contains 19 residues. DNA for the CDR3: TGTGCCAGCAGCCGACTTACGGGACAGGGACTTGCAACTAATGAAAAACTGTTTTTT. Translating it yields CASSRLTGQGLATNEKLFF. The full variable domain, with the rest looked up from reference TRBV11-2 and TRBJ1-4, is EAGVAQSPRYKIIEKRQSVAFWCNPISGHATLYWYQQILGQGPKLLIQFQNNGVVDDSQLPKDRFSAERLKGVDSTLKIQPAKLEDSAVYLCASSRLTGQGLATNEKLFFGSGTQLSVL.

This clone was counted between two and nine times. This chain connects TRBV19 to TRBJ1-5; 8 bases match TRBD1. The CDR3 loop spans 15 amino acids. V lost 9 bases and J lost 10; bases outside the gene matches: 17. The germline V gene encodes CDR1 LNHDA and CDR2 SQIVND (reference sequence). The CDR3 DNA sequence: TGTGCCAGCCCGAAATGGCTTGGCAGGGGGCATCCCCAGCATTTT. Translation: CASPKWLGRGHPQHF.

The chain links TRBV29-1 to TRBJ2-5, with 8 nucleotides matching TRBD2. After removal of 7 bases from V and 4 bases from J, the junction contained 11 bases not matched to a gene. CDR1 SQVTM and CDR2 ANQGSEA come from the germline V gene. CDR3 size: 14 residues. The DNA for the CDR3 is TGCAGCGCTGTACGGGGGGGCCAGGGAGAGACCCAGTACTTC. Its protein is CSAVRGGQGETQYF.

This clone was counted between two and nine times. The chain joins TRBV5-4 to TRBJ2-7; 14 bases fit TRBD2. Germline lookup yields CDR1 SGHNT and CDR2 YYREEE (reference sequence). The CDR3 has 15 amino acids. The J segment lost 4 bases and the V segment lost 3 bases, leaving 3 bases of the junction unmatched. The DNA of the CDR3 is TGTGCCAGCAGCTCCGGGACTAGCGGGGGTTACGAGCAGTACTTC. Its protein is CASSSGTSGGYEQYF.

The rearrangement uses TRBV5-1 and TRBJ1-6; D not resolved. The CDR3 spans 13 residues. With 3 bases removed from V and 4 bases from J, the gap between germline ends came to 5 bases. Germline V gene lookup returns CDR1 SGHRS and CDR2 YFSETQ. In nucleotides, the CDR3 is TGCGCCAGCAGCTCCATGTATAATTCACCCCTCCACTTT. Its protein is CASSSMYNSPLHF.

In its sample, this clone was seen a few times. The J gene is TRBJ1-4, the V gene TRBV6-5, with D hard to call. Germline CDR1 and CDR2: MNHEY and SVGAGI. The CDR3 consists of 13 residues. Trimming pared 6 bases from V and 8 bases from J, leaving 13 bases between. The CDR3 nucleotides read TGTGCCAGCAGCCCCGAGCCTGAAGAAAAACTGTTTTTT. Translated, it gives CASSPEPEEKLFF.